This paragraph reports one T cell receptor beta chain. The sample is drawn from a study of identical twins. Using its own MiXCR run on the 5' RACE reads, TCRdb lists one record per CDR3 protein. The sample includes just under 550,000 distinct CDR3 sequences, about 15% seen only once; the top ten take 0.44%. This CDR3 is 19 amino acids long. Germline loops: CDR1 MGHRA, CDR2 YSYEKL. The ends lost 1 base at V and 3 bases at J; junction bases unmatched: 10. These records were also assigned to another study, of yellow fever vaccine responses in identical twins.

The chain is built from TRBV4-1 and TRBJ2-6, with TRBD1 matching 9 bases. The TCR sequence derives from a woman aged 18-29 years in good health. Sequencing used CD4+ T cells sorted from blood. The CDR3 loop reads CASSQGGTGSLGGANVLTF. The CDR3 nucleotides are TGCGCCAGCAGCCAAGGAGGGACAGGGAGCCTGGGTGGGGCCAACGTCCTGACTTTC.